What follows describes a single T cell receptor beta chain. The data stem from a study of neoadjuvant anti-PD-1 for oral cavity cancer. Time point indicated: after neoadjuvant nivolumab, at surgical resection. PBMCs were not maintained or expanded in culture before analysis. Some clones are missing from TCRdb's copy, which holds only in-frame ones; the method was immunoSEQ multiplex PCR. Among around 13,000 clones listed, less than 85% were seen once. Looked up from germline, CDR1 is SGHDT and CDR2 is YYEEEE. The CDR3 extends over 14 amino acids. Trimming pared 3 bases from V and 6 bases from J, leaving 15 bases between.

This clonotype originated in a person between 35 and 79 years old with oral cavity squamous cell carcinoma. The chain links TRBV5-6 to TRBJ1-1; a possible D gene is TRBD1 (5 bases). This sample comprised PBMCs, obtained after nivolumab (anti-PD-1) treatment. CDR3: CASSSQGWEAEAFF. CDR3 coding DNA: TGTGCCAGCAGCTCGCAGGGTTGGGAAGCTGAAGCTTTCTTT.